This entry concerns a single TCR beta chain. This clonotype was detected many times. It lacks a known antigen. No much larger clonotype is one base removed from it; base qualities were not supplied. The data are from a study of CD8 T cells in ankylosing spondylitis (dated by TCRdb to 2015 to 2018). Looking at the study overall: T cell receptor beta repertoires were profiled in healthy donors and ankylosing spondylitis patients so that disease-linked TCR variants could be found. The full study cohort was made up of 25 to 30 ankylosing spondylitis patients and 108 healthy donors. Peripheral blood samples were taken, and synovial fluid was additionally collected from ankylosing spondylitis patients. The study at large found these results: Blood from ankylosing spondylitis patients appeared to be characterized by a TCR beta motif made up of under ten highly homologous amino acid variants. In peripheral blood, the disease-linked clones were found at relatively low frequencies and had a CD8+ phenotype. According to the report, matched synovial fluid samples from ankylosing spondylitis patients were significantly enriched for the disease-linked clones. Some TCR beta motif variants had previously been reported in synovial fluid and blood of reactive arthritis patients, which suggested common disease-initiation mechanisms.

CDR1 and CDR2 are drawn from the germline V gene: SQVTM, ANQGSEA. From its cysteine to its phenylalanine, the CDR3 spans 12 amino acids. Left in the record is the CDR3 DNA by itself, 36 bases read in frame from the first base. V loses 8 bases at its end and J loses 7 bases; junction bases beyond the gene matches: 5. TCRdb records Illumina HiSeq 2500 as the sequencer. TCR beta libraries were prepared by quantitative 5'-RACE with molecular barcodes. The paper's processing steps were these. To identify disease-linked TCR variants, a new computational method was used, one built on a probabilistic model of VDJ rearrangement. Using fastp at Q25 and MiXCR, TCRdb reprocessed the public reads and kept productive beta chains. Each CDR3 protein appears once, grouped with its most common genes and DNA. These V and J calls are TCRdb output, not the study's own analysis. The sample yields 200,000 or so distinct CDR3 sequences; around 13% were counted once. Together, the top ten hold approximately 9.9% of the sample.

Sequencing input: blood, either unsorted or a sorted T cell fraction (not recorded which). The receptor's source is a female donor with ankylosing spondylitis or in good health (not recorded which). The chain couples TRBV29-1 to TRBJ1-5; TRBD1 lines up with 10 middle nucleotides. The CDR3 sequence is CSIGTGDQPQHF. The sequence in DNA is TGCAGCATCGGGACAGGGGACCAGCCCCAGCATTTT.